Below, 10 T cell receptor beta chains from the same sample are listed, as sequenced in a study of blood T cell repertoires in COVID-19. Sequenced by immunoSEQ multiplex PCR; TCRdb stores in-frame clones only, minus some. The sample lists around 130,000 clones; around 89% were seen once. Sequencing used peripheral blood. The receptors come from a man in his 70s with active COVID-19.

This rearrangement joins TRBV7-2 to TRBJ1-4; TRBD1 might be the D (5 bases). The germline V gene encodes CDR1 SGHTA and CDR2 FQGNSA. This CDR3 is built from 14 residues. The V gene lost 1 base and the J gene lost 6 bases, with 9 bases spanning the gap. The CDR3 coding sequence is TGTGCCAGCAGCTTAGAGGGGTACCATGAAAAACTGTTTTTT. It is translated as CASSLEGYHEKLFF.

V and J are TRBV10-1 and TRBJ1-4; tentatively, D is TRBD1 (6 bases). The CDR3 totals 13 residues. The V gene's germline CDR1 is WNHNN and CDR2 SYGVQD (reference sequence). V was pared by 5 bases and J by 4 bases, with 8 bases between. CDR3 nucleotides: TGCGCCAGCAGTTCAGGGGTTAATGAAAAACTGTTTTTT. Protein product: CASSSGVNEKLFF.

The chain's CDR3 is CATSPRTSGRVADTQYF. In DNA, the CDR3 is TGTGCCACCAGCCCTCGGACTAGCGGGAGAGTGGCAGATACGCAGTATTTT. The V gene is TRBV24-1, the J gene TRBJ2-3; 13 nucleotides line up with TRBD2. Germline values: CDR1 KGHDR, CDR2 SFDVKD. The CDR3 has 17 residues. The trim removed 7 bases at V and 4 bases at J, leaving 10 bases unmatched.

V usage is TRBV6-4 and J usage is TRBJ2-4, with a possible D match to TRBD1 (5 bases). Germline loops: CDR1 MRHNA, CDR2 SNTAGT. V shed 7 bases and J shed 6 bases, with 16 bases lying between them. The CDR3 is 14 residues long. CDR3 nucleotide sequence: TGTGCCAGCAAGGGGAAAGGGGCCCCAAACATTCAGTACTTC. Translating gives CASKGKGAPNIQYF.

The chain employs TRBV30 and TRBJ1-1, with D possibly matching TRBD1 (6 bases). The V end lost 3 bases, the J end lost 1 base, and 9 bases lay between the germline ends. Germline CDR1 is GTSNPN and CDR2 is SVGIG (reference sequence). The CDR3 is 13 residues long. The CDR3 DNA is TGTGCCTGGAGGGGGGCCCCGAACACTGAAGCTTTCTTT. Its protein product is CAWRGAPNTEAFF.

The chain links TRBV6-2 or TRBV6-3 to TRBJ1-1, with 8 bases identical to TRBD1. V shed 5 bases, J shed 6 bases, and the junction held 5 bases outside the gene matches. The CDR3 totals 13 residues. The germline V gene has CDR1 MNHEY and CDR2 SVGEGT. CDR3 sequence (DNA): TGTGCCAGCAGTACCCAGGGGGCATCTGAAGCTTTCTTT. Its translation: CASSTQGASEAFF.

CDR3 coding DNA: TGTGCCAGCAGTTCCCCGGGTCGCACAGATACGCAGTATTTT. Amino acids: CASSSPGRTDTQYF. This chain links TRBV6-6 with TRBJ2-3; D gene ambiguous. Per the germline V gene, CDR1 is MNHNY and CDR2 is SVGAGI (reference sequence). The CDR3 contains 14 residues. The V end was cut by 4 bases, the J end by 1 base, with 9 bases between.

This rearrangement joins TRBV2 to TRBJ1-2; D perhaps matches TRBD1 (6 bases). Trimming took 10 bases from V and 4 from J, leaving 13 bases between them. The CDR3 loop spans 12 amino acids. Germline lookup yields CDR1 SNHLY and CDR2 FYNNEI. The CDR3 loop reads CATGHRSYGYTF. The CDR3 DNA sequence: TGTGCCACGGGACACAGGTCCTATGGCTACACCTTC.

This chain links TRBV28 with TRBJ1-2; 7 nucleotides agree with TRBD1. V shed 6 bases and J 2 bases; nucleotides not matched to a gene: 6. CDR1 is MDHEN, CDR2 SYDVKM, per germline. The CDR3 runs to 14 residues. The CDR3 loop is CASSLGGQNYGYTF. For the CDR3, the DNA is TGTGCCAGCAGCTTAGGGGGACAGAACTATGGCTACACCTTC.

The chain joins TRBV27 to TRBJ2-3; the D gene is possibly TRBD2 (6 bases). CDR1 and CDR2 from the germline V gene are MNHEY and SMNVEV (reference sequence). The V end lost 2 bases, the J end lost 0 bases, and 9 bases lay between the germline ends. The CDR3 consists of 15 residues. The CDR3: CASSLRAGSTDTQYF. The CDR3 DNA is TGTGCCAGCAGTTTAAGGGCGGGAAGCACAGATACGCAGTATTTT.